These 20 T cell receptor beta chains were all obtained from the same sample, sequenced in a study of identical twins. TCRdb recomputed calls from the 5' RACE reads with MiXCR, one row per CDR3 protein. Here the sample spans 200,000 to 250,000 distinct CDR3 sequences, roughly an eighth being singletons. Separately, the same data were catalogued under a study of yellow fever vaccine responses in identical twins.

The sample was memory (CD45RO+) T cells sorted from blood. All receptors come from a young woman in good health.

This clonotype has just a few counts. V usage is TRBV28 and J usage is TRBJ2-7; 7 bases line up with TRBD2. Trimming removed 5 bases from V and 4 bases from J; junction bases left unmatched: 8. Germline CDR1 is MDHEN and CDR2 is SYDVKM. This CDR3 comprises 14 residues. CDR3 loop: CASSGHGGIYEQYF. The DNA of the CDR3 is TGTGCCAGCAGTGGCCACGGGGGGATTTACGAGCAGTACTTC.

The CDR3 DNA is TGTGCCAGCAGCTTAGCTTCTGGAACGCAGTATTTT. This sequence encodes CASSLASGTQYF. V gene TRBV7-2 combines with J gene TRBJ2-3; D is ambiguous. Germline lookup yields CDR1 SGHTA and CDR2 FQGNSA. With 0 bases removed from V and 9 bases from J, the gap between germline ends came to 7 bases. CDR3 length: 12 residues.

This clonotype turned up a few times. This chain connects TRBV5-5 to TRBJ2-7, with D possibly matching TRBD1 (6 bases). Germline values: CDR1 SGHKS, CDR2 YYEKEE (reference sequence). The CDR3 spans 15 residues. V lost 2 bases to trimming and J lost 5 bases, with 17 bases between them. The CDR3 here is CASSFRGEERHEQYF. The CDR3 DNA follows: TGTGCCAGCAGCTTCAGGGGAGAGGAACGGCACGAGCAGTACTTC.

In this sample, this clonotype turned up many times. V gene TRBV14 combines with J gene TRBJ2-2; unclear D gene. Trimming removed 4 bases at V and 1 base at J, with 16 bases between. Germline CDR1 is SGHDN and CDR2 is FVKESK. The CDR3 contains 17 residues. The DNA of the CDR3 is TGTGCCAGCAGCCGGATCGACAAGGAGCTGAACACCGGGGAGCTGTTTTTT. This translates into CASSRIDKELNTGELFF.

The chain employs TRBV28 and TRBJ2-1, with D perhaps being TRBD1 or TRBD2 (5 bases each). The CDR3 has 14 amino acids. With 6 bases removed from V and 9 bases from J, the gap between germline ends came to 18 bases. Germline lookup yields CDR1 MDHEN and CDR2 SYDVKM. This CDR3 reads CASRPTGTWGEQFF. In DNA, the CDR3 is TGTGCCAGCAGACCCACCGGGACCTGGGGTGAGCAGTTCTTC.

The chain carries TRBV13 and TRBJ2-1, with 13 bases that match TRBD2. J was trimmed by 3 bases and V by 4 bases; bases with no gene match: 9. This CDR3 is 18 amino acids long. Germline-derived CDR1 and CDR2 are PRHDT and FYEKMQ (reference sequence). The DNA for the CDR3 is TGTGCCAGCAGCTCGGCTTCGACTAGCGGGGGGTTCTACAATGAGCAGTTCTTC. Translation: CASSSASTSGGFYNEQFF.

The chain combines TRBV3-1 with TRBJ2-7; tentatively, D is TRBD1 (5 bases). CDR1 is LGHDT and CDR2 is YNNKEL in the germline V gene (reference sequence). The CDR3 is 11 amino acids. V was trimmed by 7 bases and J by 3 bases, leaving 7 bases between them. This CDR3 reads CASKQGYEQYF. The CDR3 nucleotides are TGTGCCAGCAAGCAGGGCTACGAGCAGTACTTC.

This clonotype was seen ten or more times. The V call is TRBV12-3 or TRBV12-4, the J call TRBJ2-5; 7 bases are a match to TRBD1. The CDR3 extends over 14 amino acids. J was trimmed by 3 bases and V by 6 bases; bases with no gene match: 7. The CDR3 DNA follows: TGTGCCAGCAGGAGGCCGGGGACAGAAGAGACCCAGTACTTC. It is translated as CASRRPGTEETQYF.

In this sample, this clonotype turned up a few times. The genes are TRBV19 and TRBJ2-1; TRBD1 matches 7 bases. CDR1 and CDR2 (germline): LNHDA, SQIVND (reference sequence). Trimming at V came to 5 bases and at J to 2 bases, leaving 6 bases not matched to a gene. This CDR3 region has 15 residues. The CDR3 coding sequence is TGTGCCAGTAGTTCGACAGGGTCGCCCTACAATGAGCAGTTCTTC. Translation: CASSSTGSPYNEQFF.

Comment on this clonotype: A much more abundant neighbour one base away suggests this may be a read error. The CDR3 DNA follows: TGTGCCAGCAGTGCCCCCCGGCAGCCCTTCTACACCGGGGAGCTGTCTTTT. The encoded protein is CASSAPRQPFYTGELSF. V and J are TRBV27 and TRBJ2-2; tentative D call: TRBD2 (5 bases). In germline, CDR1 is MNHEY, CDR2 SMNVEV (reference sequence). The CDR3 length is 17 residues.

This clonotype was counted at least ten times. The chain uses TRBV7-2 and TRBJ2-1, with D unclear. Between the trimmed V and J ends, which lost 5 bases and 9 bases, there was a span of 11 bases. The germline V gene encodes CDR1 SGHTA and CDR2 FQGNSA. This CDR3 contains 12 residues. The CDR3 DNA is TGTGCCAGCAGCCCGCGCGTTGGTGAGCAGTTCTTC. As protein: CASSPRVGEQFF.

V gene TRBV2 combines with J gene TRBJ1-4, with D unresolved. The CDR3 covers 12 residues. The V end was cut by 10 bases, the J end by 8 bases, with 14 bases between. Germline CDR1 reads SNHLY; CDR2 reads FYNNEI. This CDR3 is CATARGGEKLFF. The DNA of the CDR3 is TGTGCCACGGCCCGGGGTGGGGAAAAACTGTTTTTT.

In this sample, this clonotype turned up a few times. The chain is built from TRBV27 and TRBJ1-2; the D gene is possibly TRBD1 (5 bases). Deletions cut 2 bases from V and 2 bases from J, with 12 bases between. The CDR3 loop spans 15 amino acids. Germline-derived CDR1 and CDR2 are MNHEY and SMNVEV (reference sequence). The CDR3 DNA reads TGTGCCAGCAGTTTACTGGCCGGGACCAACTATGGCTACACCTTC. It specifies CASSLLAGTNYGYTF.

The rearrangement links TRBV20-1 to TRBJ2-1, with 7 bases aligning to TRBD1. The CDR3 totals 19 residues. V lost 3 bases to trimming and J lost 1 base; unmatched junction nucleotides: 18. Germline CDR1 and CDR2: DFQATT and SNEGSKA (reference sequence). The CDR3 DNA reads as TGCAGTGCTAGCCCCATTTCATCGACAGGGTCTGGGTCCTACAATGAGCAGTTCTTC. Translating gives CSASPISSTGSGSYNEQFF.

This clonotype was observed a few times. The chain is built from TRBV6-5 and TRBJ2-1; D is unresolved. The V and J ends lost 6 bases and 7 bases respectively, with 10 bases between them. Per the germline V gene, CDR1 is MNHEY and CDR2 is SVGAGI. The length of the CDR3 is 12 residues. The CDR3 DNA sequence: TGTGCCAGCAGCCCTAGGGTGAATGAGCAGTTCTTC. It translates to CASSPRVNEQFF.

Many counts were recorded for this clonotype. This chain links TRBV7-2 with TRBJ2-7, with 9 nucleotides matching TRBD1. Germline V gene data show CDR1 as SGHTA and CDR2 as FQGNSA. J gave up 3 bases and V 5 bases, and 5 bases lay outside the gene matches. The CDR3 is 14 residues long. The CDR3 sequence is CASSPGTGNYEQYF. CDR3 coding DNA: TGTGCCAGCAGCCCAGGGACAGGGAACTACGAGCAGTACTTC.

In this sample, this clonotype turned up a few times. The rearrangement joins TRBV19 to TRBJ2-1, with a weak D call TRBD1 (6 bases). Germline CDR1 reads LNHDA; CDR2 reads SQIVND (reference sequence). The CDR3 contains 15 residues. V shed 6 bases and J shed 0 bases, with 12 bases lying between them. The CDR3 DNA reads as TGTGCCAGTAGAGTAGACAGGAGCTCCTACAATGAGCAGTTCTTC. Translated: CASRVDRSSYNEQFF.

DNA of the CDR3: TGTGCCAGCAGTCTAGGGGAGGACACTGAAGCTTTCTTT. It codes for CASSLGEDTEAFF. This sequence joins TRBV11-1 and TRBJ1-1; D might be TRBD1 (5 bases). The CDR3 has 13 amino acids. Trimming took 6 bases from V and 3 from J, leaving 11 bases between them. Germline lookup yields CDR1 SGHAT and CDR2 FQDESV (reference sequence).

The rearrangement joins TRBV9 to TRBJ1-2, with a tentative D call TRBD1 (5 bases). Germline V gives CDR1 SGDLS, CDR2 YYNGEE. This CDR3 contains 13 residues. V lost 7 bases and J lost 8, with 18 bases in between. Here the CDR3 DNA reads TGTGCCAGCTCCGGATCCCGGGGCTGGGGCTACACCTTC. Its protein product is CASSGSRGWGYTF.

V gene TRBV2 combines with J gene TRBJ1-1; 7 bases align to TRBD1. Unmatched junction bases numbered 6, after V lost 7 bases and J lost 4 bases. CDR1 and CDR2 (germline): SNHLY, FYNNEI. The CDR3 extends over 13 amino acids. In nucleotides, the CDR3 is TGTGCCAGCACCAGGGGGGCAGGCACTGAAGCTTTCTTT. This gives the protein CASTRGAGTEAFF.